This entry concerns a single TCR beta chain. Antigen specificity is unknown. Culture proceeded for 10 days, and CD4+ T cells were then isolated. Confirmation by PCR established that the person had SARS-CoV-2 infection between March and December 2020. Two-dose vaccination with either BNT162b2 or mRNA-1273 was given to the participants. A half-medium replacement with IL-2 medium was carried out on days 3 and 7. This table comes from immunoSEQ multiplex PCR, and its TCRdb copy is limited to in-frame clones, with some not included. Of about 46,000 clones in the sample, about 76% are singletons; the top ten hold under 7%. The entry originates in a study of vaccination effects on CD4 cells after COVID-19. Overall study findings and caveats: Post-vaccine spike-reactive clones in convalescents were mainly new vaccine-induced clones.

J was trimmed by 0 bases and V by 6 bases; bases with no gene match: 5. Germline assignment: CDR1 MNHEY and CDR2 SVGAGI. The CDR3 contains 15 residues. The TCR sequence derives from a human donor who had a prior SARS-CoV-2 infection. This chain joins TRBV6-5 and TRBJ1-3; 7 bases are shared with TRBD1. The specimen was CD4+ T cells from PBMCs cultured without peptide, collected after COVID-19 vaccination. CDR3 protein: CASSRGQFSGNTIYF. The CDR3 bases are TGTGCCAGCAGCCGGGGACAGTTCTCTGGAAACACCATATATTTT.